One TCR beta chain is described in this entry. This sample was taken from a study of OX40 agonist ivuxolimab in advanced cancers. Here immunoSEQ multiplex PCR was the method, and the copy in TCRdb shows in-frame clones only, minus some. The sample shows around 29,000 clones, more than 85% of them seen only once. The germline CDR1 and CDR2 sequences are SGHKS and YYEKEE (reference sequence). The germline V and J ends were trimmed by 4 bases and 6 bases, with 17 bases remaining between them. The CDR3 extends over 15 amino acids. The chain joins TRBV5-5 to TRBJ2-1; D unresolved. The sequence derives from an adult with an advanced solid tumor such as melanoma, head and neck, liver or kidney cancer. Sequenced material: CD4+ or CD8+ T cells sorted from blood, taken in a trial of the OX40 agonist ivuxolimab. The CDR3 DNA follows: TGTGCCAGCAGCCCGGAAGCCCAAAGGTTCAATGAGCAGTTCTTC. As protein: CASSPEAQRFNEQFF.